The 11 T cell receptor beta chains listed next were all sequenced from one sample in a study of T cells in Graves' hyperthyroidism and ophthalmopathy. TCR beta CDR3 region amplification was performed from RNA transcripts. The TCR CDR3 first-round RT-PCR relied on the HTBI primer set. TCRdb ran MiXCR on the multiplex PCR reads and lists one entry per CDR3 protein. The sample consists of 450,000 to 650,000 distinct CDR3 sequences, less than 25% of them appearing once. Sequenced input: blood. The origin of the receptors is a man aged 18 to 30 with Graves' hyperthyroidism.

This chain links TRBV12-3 or TRBV12-4 with TRBJ1-1, with unresolved D. Trimming removed 6 bases at V and 0 bases at J, with 17 bases between. This CDR3 has 16 residues. The CDR3 here is CASSRQVGPMNTEAFF. In nucleotides, the CDR3 is TGTGCCAGCAGCCGTCAGGTAGGGCCCATGAACACTGAAGCTTTCTTT.

This clonotype was picked up many times. This rearrangement joins TRBV30 to TRBJ1-1; weak D call: TRBD1 (5 bases). The V gene lost 0 bases and the J gene lost 6 bases, with 11 bases spanning the gap. The germline V gene has CDR1 GTSNPN and CDR2 SVGIG (reference sequence). The CDR3 loop spans 13 amino acids. For the CDR3, the DNA is TGTGCCTGGAGTGTAGTCGGGGGGGCTGAAGCTTTCTTT. Amino acid sequence: CAWSVVGGAEAFF.

In this sample, this clonotype turned up many times. The V and J genes are TRBV12-3 or TRBV12-4 and TRBJ2-7, with 7 bases identical to TRBD2. The CDR3 runs to 14 residues. V lost 4 bases to trimming and J lost 2 bases; unmatched junction nucleotides: 5. The CDR3 coding sequence is TGTGCCAGCAGTTGGGAGGGTCGGACCTACGAGCAGTACTTC. It yields the protein CASSWEGRTYEQYF.

J is TRBJ1-1 and V is TRBV9, with TRBD1 as a possible D gene (5 bases). Trimming shortened V by 4 bases and J by 2 bases, and 9 bases separated the two germline ends. Germline V lookup: CDR1 SGDLS, CDR2 YYNGEE. The CDR3 sequence is 13 residues long. In DNA form, the CDR3 reads TGTGCCAGCAGCAACGGGGGAAACACTGAAGCTTTCTTT. Protein product: CASSNGGNTEAFF.

There are many counts of this clonotype. This rearrangement joins TRBV11-2 to TRBJ2-2; TRBD1 matches at 9 bases. Germline CDR1 SGHAT, CDR2 FQNNGV. The CDR3 has 16 residues. The junction had 12 bases not matched to a gene; V was cut back by 6 bases and J by 7 bases. The chain's CDR3 is CASSQQGQGFGGELFF. CDR3 DNA: TGTGCCAGCAGTCAGCAGGGACAGGGTTTCGGCGGGGAGCTGTTTTTT. The full variable domain, in which reference TRBV11-2 and TRBJ2-2 provide the parts outside the CDR3, is EAGVAQSPRYKIIEKRQSVAFWCNPISGHATLYWYQQILGQGPKLLIQFQNNGVVDDSQLPKDRFSAERLKGVDSTLKIQPAKLEDSAVYLCASSQQGQGFGGELFFGEGSRLTVL.

This clonotype came up many times. CDR3 coding DNA: TGTGCCAGCAGTTTTTGGCGCGGGGGGGCTTGGGAGACCCAGTACTTC. This translates into CASSFWRGGAWETQYF. The V call is TRBV12-3 or TRBV12-4, the J call TRBJ2-5; TRBD2 matches 9 bases. V was pared by 3 bases and J by 5 bases, with 10 bases of the junction left unmatched. The CDR3 has 16 residues.

This clonotype was recorded many times. The V and J genes are TRBV24-1 and TRBJ2-5; TRBD2 might be the D (6 bases). V was cut by 10 bases and J by 4 bases, with 21 bases left in between. This CDR3 is built from 15 residues. Germline V gives CDR1 KGHDR, CDR2 SFDVKD. CDR3 region: CATSKPGSEGETQYF. As DNA, the CDR3 is TGTGCCACTTCAAAGCCGGGGTCGGAGGGAGAGACCCAGTACTTC.

This clonotype has a count of ten or more. CDR3 nucleotide sequence: TGTGCCACCAAGCAGGACCAGGGCACTGAAGCTTTCTTT. Its protein product is CATKQDQGTEAFF. The rearrangement uses TRBV24-1 and TRBJ1-1, with D tentatively TRBD1 (5 bases). The length of the CDR3 is 13 residues. Trimming took 8 bases from V and 4 from J, leaving 13 bases between them. Per germline, CDR1 KGHDR and CDR2 SFDVKD.

This clonotype was counted at least ten times. The rearrangement links TRBV6-5 to TRBJ2-7; D perhaps matches TRBD2 (5 bases). Looked up from germline, CDR1 is MNHEY and CDR2 is SVGAGI. This CDR3 region has 14 residues. V dropped 6 bases and J dropped 0 bases, with 12 bases sitting between them. CDR3 amino acids: CASRVPGNSYEQYF. CDR3 nucleotide sequence: TGTGCCAGCAGGGTTCCGGGAAACTCCTACGAGCAGTACTTC.

This clonotype was seen at least ten times. The chain recombines TRBV6-1 with TRBJ2-7, with 7 bases aligning to TRBD2. The CDR3 runs to 13 residues. V gave up 6 bases and J gave up 6 bases; unmatched junction bases: 8. Germline V gene data show CDR1 as MNHNS and CDR2 as SASEGT. The CDR3 reads CASRETSIAEQYF. The DNA for the CDR3 is TGTGCCAGCAGAGAGACTAGCATCGCCGAGCAGTACTTC.

The V gene is TRBV6-1, the J gene TRBJ2-5; TRBD1 aligns across 10 bases. V lost 2 bases, J lost 5 bases, and 8 bases stayed unmatched. Per the germline V gene, CDR1 is MNHNS and CDR2 is SASEGT. The CDR3 spans 16 residues. The CDR3 coding sequence is TGTGCCAGCAGTGAATCGGTGACAGGGGGCTCGGAGACCCAGTACTTC. Amino acids: CASSESVTGGSETQYF.